These 20 T cell receptor beta chains were sequenced from one sample in a study of shared clonotypes between healthy human individuals. Some clones are missing from TCRdb's copy, which holds only in-frame ones; the method was immunoSEQ multiplex PCR. The data hold roughly 850,000 clones, with just over 95% observed a single time. Naive CD8 isolation took CD45RO-negative cells positively selected for CCR7 and excluded terminally differentiated effector memory CD45RA+ cells. The sequenced material came from naive CD8+ T cells sorted from blood. These receptors all stem from a man aged 25-45 years in good health.

This clone was observed a single time. This chain connects TRBV27 to TRBJ2-5, with no clear D. Trimming removed 5 bases at V and 5 bases at J, with 15 bases between. This CDR3 is built from 14 residues. Germline values: CDR1 MNHEY, CDR2 SMNVEV (reference sequence). DNA for the CDR3: TGTGCCAGCAGTATCCTAAGTAGTGGGGAGACCCAGTACTTC. It codes for CASSILSSGETQYF.

The rearrangement uses TRBV9 and TRBJ2-5, with 10 bases identical to TRBD2. Germline lookup yields CDR1 SGDLS and CDR2 YYNGEE. V dropped 3 bases and J dropped 0; count of bases not matched to a gene: 8. The CDR3 has 17 amino acids. The CDR3 DNA reads as TGTGCCAGCAGCGAAGGAGGCACTAGCGGGAACCAAGAGACCCAGTACTTC. Translated: CASSEGGTSGNQETQYF.

The V gene is TRBV7-9, the J gene TRBJ1-4; 7 bases fit TRBD1. In germline, CDR1 is SEHNR, CDR2 FQNEAQ (reference sequence). The CDR3 totals 15 residues. The J segment lost 8 bases and the V segment lost 5 bases, leaving 11 bases of the junction unmatched. CDR3 nucleotide sequence: TGTGCCAGCAGCCGCTCACGAGGGGGCGAGGAAAAACTGTTTTTT. Encoded protein: CASSRSRGGEEKLFF. The full variable domain, in which reference TRBV7-9 and TRBJ1-4 provide the parts outside the CDR3, is DTGVSQNPRHKITKRGQNVTFRCDPISEHNRLYWYRQTLGQGPEFLTYFQNEAQLEKSRLLSDRFSAERPKGSFSTLEIQRTEQGDSAMYLCASSRSRGGEEKLFFGSGTQLSVL.

This chain uses TRBV7-9 with TRBJ2-7; D might be TRBD1 (5 bases). Germline lookup yields CDR1 SEHNR and CDR2 FQNEAQ (reference sequence). The CDR3 sequence is 14 residues long. V lost 3 bases to trimming and J lost 2 bases, with 11 bases between them. The CDR3 sequence is CASSFRQSPYEQYF. As DNA, the CDR3 is TGTGCCAGCAGCTTCCGACAGTCCCCCTACGAGCAGTACTTC.

In this sample, this clone turned up once. The chain employs TRBV5-5 and TRBJ2-7; a possible D gene is TRBD2 (6 bases). Trimming took 3 bases from V and 0 from J, leaving 13 bases between them. CDR1 is SGHKS, CDR2 YYEKEE, per germline (reference sequence). CDR3 length: 15 amino acids. The CDR3 spells CASSSGLLSSYEQYF. In DNA form, the CDR3 reads TGTGCCAGCAGCTCGGGACTTCTGAGCTCCTACGAGCAGTACTTC. Together with reference TRBV5-5 and TRBJ2-7, the CDR3 gives the full variable domain: DAGVTQSPTHLIKTRGQQVTLRCSPISGHKSVSWYQQVLGQGPQFIFQYYEKEERGRGNFPDRFSARQFPNYSSELNVNALLLGDSALYLCASSSGLLSSYEQYFGPGTRLTVT.

This rearrangement joins TRBV10-3 to TRBJ2-1, with D possibly being TRBD2 (6 bases). This CDR3 is built from 14 residues. Germline-derived CDR1 and CDR2 are ENHRY and SYGVKD. Trimming removed 9 bases from V and 10 bases from J, with 22 bases in between. The CDR3 spells CAMNLAPTSCEQFF. CDR3 DNA sequence: TGTGCCATGAATCTTGCGCCGACTAGTTGCGAGCAGTTCTTC.

The chain recombines TRBV7-9 with TRBJ2-7; possibly TRBD2 for D (6 bases). This CDR3 contains 14 residues. V was cut by 5 bases and J by 2 bases, with 13 bases left in between. The germline CDR1 and CDR2 sequences are SEHNR and FQNEAQ (reference sequence). The CDR3 loop reads CASSTSSDTYEQYF. CDR3 coding DNA: TGTGCCAGCAGCACCTCTAGCGATACCTACGAGCAGTACTTC.

This sequence joins TRBV25-1 and TRBJ1-3; no firm D call. With 1 base removed from V and 0 bases from J, the gap between germline ends came to 10 bases. The CDR3 is 16 amino acids. Germline assignment: CDR1 MGHDK and CDR2 SYGVNS. The CDR3 region is CASSESPQTSGNTIYF. CDR3 nucleotide sequence: TGTGCCAGCAGTGAATCCCCCCAGACCTCTGGAAACACCATATATTTT.

V usage is TRBV5-1 and J usage is TRBJ2-1; D unresolved. This CDR3 is built from 14 residues. V lost 0 bases, J lost 7 bases, and 11 bases lay in between. Germline V gives CDR1 SGHRS, CDR2 YFSETQ. CDR3 sequence reads: CASSLGPGRNEQFF. As DNA, the CDR3 is TGCGCCAGCAGCTTGGGACCAGGTAGGAATGAGCAGTTCTTC.

The V and J genes are TRBV19 and TRBJ2-1; 15 nucleotides agree with TRBD2. The CDR3 totals 19 residues. V trimming: 3 bases; J trimming: 7 bases; junction bases outside the gene matches: 13. Germline V gives CDR1 LNHDA, CDR2 SQIVND (reference sequence). The CDR3: CASSITHQRTSGRENEQFF. DNA of the CDR3: TGTGCCAGTAGTATTACCCACCAGCGGACTAGCGGGAGGGAAAATGAGCAGTTCTTC. The full variable domain, its missing parts supplied by reference TRBV19 and TRBJ2-1, is DGGITQSPKYLFRKEGQNVTLSCEQNLNHDAMYWYRQDPGQGLRLIYYSQIVNDFQKGDIAEGYSVSREKKESFPLTVTSAQKNPTAFYLCASSITHQRTSGRENEQFFGPGTRLTVL.

V is TRBV18 and J is TRBJ2-1; no clear D. Deletions cut 0 bases from V and 10 bases from J, with 10 bases between. In germline, CDR1 is KGHSH, CDR2 LQKENI. CDR3 size: 13 residues. In nucleotides, the CDR3 is TGTGCCAGCTCACCACCGCCTCTTGGGGAGCAGTTCTTC. Encoded protein: CASSPPPLGEQFF.

This sequence joins TRBV29-1 and TRBJ1-2, with unresolved D. This CDR3 region has 13 residues. CDR1 SQVTM and CDR2 ANQGSEA come from the germline V gene. The germline V and J ends were trimmed by 2 bases and 4 bases, with 11 bases remaining between them. This CDR3 is CSVESGLGYGYTF. For the CDR3, the DNA is TGCAGCGTTGAATCCGGCCTAGGCTATGGCTACACCTTC.

On this clone itself: Other DNA sequences of this sample code for an identical CDR3. For the CDR3, the DNA is TGTGCCAGCAGCCTGGCCTACGAGCAGTACTTC. Its protein is CASSLAYEQYF. The chain links TRBV13 to TRBJ2-7; no definite D call. Germline CDR1 reads PRHDT; CDR2 reads FYEKMQ (reference sequence). The CDR3 has 11 amino acids. Trimming stripped 5 bases from V and 2 bases from J, with 4 bases between.

The gene calls are TRBV5-1 and TRBJ2-2, with 14 nucleotides matching TRBD2. Germline V gives CDR1 SGHRS, CDR2 YFSETQ. The CDR3 runs 18 residues. V gave up 0 bases and J gave up 6 bases; unmatched junction bases: 7. Here the CDR3 reads CASSLGAQGLAGAGELFF. CDR3 bases: TGCGCCAGCAGCTTGGGGGCCCAGGGACTAGCGGGAGCCGGGGAGCTGTTTTTT.

The chain carries TRBV20-1 and TRBJ2-7, with D uncertain. This CDR3 region has 10 residues. Germline V lookup: CDR1 DFQATT, CDR2 SNEGSKA (reference sequence). The V end lost 0 bases, the J end lost 6 bases, and 3 bases lay between the germline ends. CDR3 in amino acids: CSARDFEQYF. For the CDR3, the DNA is TGCAGTGCTAGAGATTTCGAGCAGTACTTC.

This clone was recorded only once. This sequence joins TRBV5-6 and TRBJ2-7; 11 bases agree with TRBD2. With 4 bases clipped from V and 2 bases from J, the junction kept 11 bases outside the gene matches. Germline CDR1 is SGHDT and CDR2 is YYEEEE. The CDR3 has 17 residues. The CDR3 DNA reads as TGTGCCAGCAGCCGGACTACTAGCGGGAGCACCACCTACGAGCAGTACTTC. Its protein is CASSRTTSGSTTYEQYF. Using reference TRBV5-6 and TRBJ2-7 for the parts outside the CDR3, the full variable domain is DAGVTQSPTHLIKTRGQQVTLRCSPKSGHDTVSWYQQALGQGPQFIFQYYEEEERQRGNFPDRFSGHQFPNYSSELNVNALLLGDSALYLCASSRTTSGSTTYEQYFGPGTRLTVT.

The V gene is TRBV4-1, the J gene TRBJ2-7; D might be TRBD1 or TRBD2, each matching 5 bases. Between the trimmed V and J ends, which lost 4 bases and 0 bases, there was a span of 10 bases. Germline assignment: CDR1 MGHRA and CDR2 YSYEKL. The CDR3 has 14 amino acids. CDR3 region: CASSRDRSSYEQYF. CDR3 sequence (DNA): TGCGCCAGCAGCCGGGACCGCAGCTCCTACGAGCAGTACTTC.

This chain joins TRBV7-9 and TRBJ1-4, with unresolved D. This CDR3 has 14 residues. Trimming pared 5 bases from V and 7 bases from J, leaving 14 bases between. Germline V CDR1 and CDR2: SEHNR, FQNEAQ (reference sequence). The CDR3, as DNA: TGTGCCAGCAGCAACCCAATTGATGGTGAAAAACTGTTTTTT. Translated, it gives CASSNPIDGEKLFF.

Remarks on this clone: Distinct nucleotide sequences in the sample also encode this CDR3. The chain joins TRBV6-1 to TRBJ2-7; D gene unclear. Germline CDR1 reads MNHNS; CDR2 reads SASEGT. The CDR3 is made up of 12 amino acids. Trimming removed 3 bases from V and 1 base from J, with 4 bases in between. In DNA form, the CDR3 reads TGTGCCAGCAGTGACATTTCCTACGAGCAGTACTTC. Its protein product is CASSDISYEQYF.

J is TRBJ2-1 and V is TRBV7-6, with TRBD2 matching over 10 bases. Per germline, CDR1 SGHVS and CDR2 FNYEAQ. V lost 2 bases, J lost 0 bases, and 7 bases stayed unmatched. The length of the CDR3 is 18 residues. The CDR3 spells CASSLLAGVESSYNEQFF. The CDR3 DNA is TGTGCCAGCAGCTTACTAGCGGGAGTTGAAAGCTCCTACAATGAGCAGTTCTTC.